A single sample gave rise to the 20 T cell receptor beta chains below, sequenced in a study of shared clonotypes between healthy human individuals. Sequenced by immunoSEQ multiplex PCR; TCRdb stores in-frame clones only, minus some. This sample has about 1 million clones, with 65% to 80% found just once. The specimen sequenced was memory CD4+ T cells sorted from blood. The subset here: CD45RA-negative fraction. These receptor sequences come from a man younger than 35 in good health.

This chain links TRBV2 with TRBJ2-5, with D unresolved. The CDR3 is made up of 14 amino acids. Germline-derived CDR1 and CDR2 are SNHLY and FYNNEI. Trimming pared 7 bases from V and 7 bases from J, leaving 19 bases between. As DNA, the CDR3 is TGTGCCAGCACGGGTAGTACTGGAAAGAGGACCCAGTACTTC. It encodes CASTGSTGKRTQYF.

The J gene is TRBJ2-5, the V gene TRBV6-6; TRBD2 is a possible D gene (5 bases). CDR3 length: 14 amino acids. Per the germline V gene, CDR1 is MNHNY and CDR2 is SVGAGI (reference sequence). The ends were cut back, 0 bases at V and 7 bases at J, with 12 bases in the middle. The CDR3 here is CASSYSGEMGTQYF. In nucleotides, the CDR3 is TGTGCCAGCAGTTACTCGGGAGAGATGGGGACCCAGTACTTC.

The chain employs TRBV6-5 and TRBJ2-1, with 12 bases fitting TRBD2. Germline CDR1 is MNHEY and CDR2 is SVGAGI. Trimming removed 5 bases from V and 7 bases from J; junction bases left unmatched: 3. CDR3 length: 14 amino acids. CDR3 sequence reads: CASSLAGGPNEQFF. The CDR3 DNA reads TGTGCCAGCAGTCTAGCGGGAGGGCCGAATGAGCAGTTCTTC.

This clone has only one observation. This sample includes further DNA sequences coding for the same CDR3. The rearrangement joins TRBV10-3 to TRBJ2-1; no clear D gene. V lost 4 bases, J lost 8 bases, and 9 bases lay in between. The CDR3 is 12 amino acids. The germline V gene has CDR1 ENHRY and CDR2 SYGVKD. Here the CDR3 DNA reads TGTGCCATCAGTGTCGGTAGAGATGAGCAGTTCTTC. Translation: CAISVGRDEQFF.

This clone was recorded once. The rearrangement joins TRBV11-2 to TRBJ2-4, with 10 bases identical to TRBD2. The V and J ends lost 1 base and 12 bases, in that order; junction bases with no gene match: 9. Germline V lookup: CDR1 SGHAT, CDR2 FQNNGV. The CDR3 is 15 amino acids. The CDR3 region is CASSLVASGRGDQYF. CDR3 nucleotides: TGTGCCAGCAGCTTAGTGGCTAGCGGGAGAGGGGATCAGTACTTC.

J is TRBJ1-1 and V is TRBV6-6; D might be TRBD1 (5 bases). CDR1 MNHNY and CDR2 SVGAGI come from the germline V gene (reference sequence). The CDR3 has 15 amino acids. V was trimmed by 2 bases and J by 1 base, leaving 11 bases between them. The CDR3 sequence: CASSYVGRKNTEAFF. For the CDR3, the DNA is TGTGCCAGCAGTTACGTGGGGCGGAAGAACACTGAAGCTTTCTTT.

This chain links TRBV7-2 with TRBJ2-7; D is perhaps TRBD1 (6 bases). V was clipped by 3 bases and J by 2 bases, with 11 bases between them. The CDR3 has 14 residues. CDR1 and CDR2 from the germline V gene are SGHTA and FQGNSA. CDR3 DNA sequence: TGTGCCAGCAGCTTTGGGGGCCGCACCTACGAGCAGTACTTC. Amino acids: CASSFGGRTYEQYF.

The J gene is TRBJ2-1, the V gene TRBV5-1, with no clear D. Germline-derived CDR1 and CDR2 are SGHRS and YFSETQ. This CDR3 has 14 amino acids. V lost 4 bases and J lost 8, with 16 bases in between. CDR3 DNA sequence: TGCGCCAGCAGCGGCGGCACCGGATTGGATGAGCAGTTCTTC. This sequence encodes CASSGGTGLDEQFF.

The chain has TRBV7-2 and TRBJ2-3; D gene ambiguous. This CDR3 spans 15 amino acids. CDR1 is SGHTA and CDR2 is FQGNSA in the germline V gene. V was trimmed by 5 bases and J by 3 bases, leaving 15 bases between them. DNA for the CDR3: TGTGCCAGCAGCCGAGTCGGTATAAGGACAGATACGCAGTATTTT. Translation: CASSRVGIRTDTQYF.

In this sample, this clone turned up a few times. This sequence may be a read error, since a much larger clone differs from it by one base. The same CDR3 is also encoded by other DNA sequences in this sample. The chain uses TRBV5-8 and TRBJ1-3; D is perhaps TRBD1 (6 bases). Germline lookup yields CDR1 SGHTS and CDR2 YDEGEE. This CDR3 is 14 amino acids long. V was pared by 3 bases and J by 0 bases, with 7 bases between. Written as DNA, the CDR3 is TGTGCCAGCAGCTACAGGGACTCTGGAAACACCATATATTTT. This codes for CASSYRDSGNTIYF. Full variable domain (outside the CDR3, taken from reference TRBV5-8 and TRBJ1-3): EAGVTQSPTHLIKTRGQQATLRCSPISGHTSVYWYQQALGLGLQFLLWYDEGEERNRGNFPPRFSGRQFPNYSSELNVNALELEDSALYLCASSYRDSGNTIYFGEGSWLTVV.

The CDR3 nucleotides read TGTGCCAGCGCGGGAAATTCACCCCTCCACTTT. Protein sequence: CASAGNSPLHF. V is TRBV11-2 and J is TRBJ1-6; D ambiguous. The CDR3 runs to 11 residues. V was cut by 8 bases and J by 7 bases, with 6 bases left in between. The V gene's germline CDR1 is SGHAT and CDR2 FQNNGV.

Written as DNA, the CDR3 is TGTGCCAGTAGTCCCTTCGTTTATGATGGCTACACCTTC. This codes for CASSPFVYDGYTF. The rearrangement links TRBV19 to TRBJ1-2; unclear D gene. Germline CDR1 reads LNHDA; CDR2 reads SQIVND (reference sequence). The CDR3 has 13 residues. Trimming took off 5 bases at V and 6 bases at J, with 13 bases between the two ends.

The chain recombines TRBV6-6 with TRBJ2-1; D is perhaps TRBD2 (5 bases). V was clipped by 5 bases and J by 0 bases, with 11 bases between them. Germline V gene sequence: CDR1 MNHNY, CDR2 SVGAGI (reference sequence). This CDR3 spans 15 amino acids. The CDR3 region is CASSRGLVSYNEQFF. The DNA of the CDR3 is TGTGCCAGCAGTCGAGGGCTAGTCTCCTACAATGAGCAGTTCTTC.

This clone was picked up a small number of times. J is TRBJ2-7 and V is TRBV12-5; TRBD1 aligns across 7 bases. Germline V gives CDR1 LGHNT, CDR2 FRNRAP. After removal of 1 base from V and 3 bases from J, the junction contained 6 bases not matched to a gene. The CDR3 spans 15 residues. This chain's CDR3 is CASGLGQTGNYEQYF. The DNA for the CDR3 is TGTGCTAGTGGTTTGGGACAGACAGGGAACTACGAGCAGTACTTC. Variable domain in full (rest from reference TRBV12-5 and TRBJ2-7): DARVTQTPRHKVTEMGQEVTMRCQPILGHNTVFWYRQTMMQGLELLAYFRNRAPLDDSGMPKDRFSAEMPDATLATLKIQPSEPRDSAVYFCASGLGQTGNYEQYFGPGTRLTVT.

This clone was picked up many times. The V and J genes are TRBV7-2 and TRBJ2-5; possibly TRBD2 for D (6 bases). CDR3 size: 14 residues. Germline V CDR1 and CDR2: SGHTA, FQGNSA. The V end lost 5 bases, the J end lost 2 bases, and 12 bases lay between the germline ends. CDR3 protein: CASSPTGVQETQYF. CDR3 in DNA: TGTGCCAGCAGCCCGACGGGGGTGCAAGAGACCCAGTACTTC.

This sequence joins TRBV18 and TRBJ2-5; D may be TRBD1 (5 bases). The tail of the sequence fits TRBJ2-7 better, so the J call may be wrong. Germline CDR1 and CDR2: KGHSH and LQKENI. The CDR3 has 15 amino acids. The CDR3 DNA reads as TGTGCCAGCTCACCAGGGTTCGCAGGGTCCTACGAGCAGTACTTC. Translated: CASSPGFAGSYEQYF.

This clone was seen more than once but under ten times. V is TRBV30 and J is TRBJ1-5, with D possibly being TRBD1 (5 bases). CDR1 GTSNPN and CDR2 SVGIG come from the germline V gene (reference sequence). With 1 base removed from V and 1 base from J, the gap between germline ends came to 11 bases. The CDR3 extends over 15 amino acids. The CDR3 DNA sequence: TGTGCCTGGAGTGGTGAAGGGGCGAGCAATCAGCCCCAGCATTTT. Its translation: CAWSGEGASNQPQHF.

The rearrangement links TRBV7-2 to TRBJ1-4; no firm D call. This CDR3 has 16 amino acids. The V end was cut by 1 base, the J end by 0 bases, with 9 bases between. The germline V gene encodes CDR1 SGHTA and CDR2 FQGNSA. The CDR3 nucleotides are TGTGCCAGCAGCTTAGACGGCGCGACAACTAATGAAAAACTGTTTTTT. Its protein product is CASSLDGATTNEKLFF.

This sequence joins TRBV28 and TRBJ2-5, with 8 bases fitting TRBD2. V dropped 4 bases and J dropped 2; count of bases not matched to a gene: 9. In germline, CDR1 is MDHEN, CDR2 SYDVKM. This CDR3 is built from 16 residues. CDR3 nucleotides: TGTGCCAGCAGTTCTAGAGGGCCTAGCGGGCAAGAGACCCAGTACTTC. This encodes CASSSRGPSGQETQYF.

The CDR3 loop reads CASSYSSVGARETQYF. The CDR3, as DNA: TGTGCCAGCAGTTACTCGTCCGTGGGGGCTCGCGAGACCCAGTACTTC. The rearrangement joins TRBV6-5 to TRBJ2-5; perhaps TRBD1 as D (6 bases). The length of the CDR3 is 16 residues. Germline values: CDR1 MNHEY, CDR2 SVGAGI. V was trimmed by 0 bases and J by 5 bases, leaving 16 bases between them.